These 29 T cell receptor beta chains were sequenced from one sample in a study of T cells in Graves' hyperthyroidism and ophthalmopathy. RNA transcripts gave rise to amplified TCR beta CDR3 regions. The TCR CDR3 was amplified in a first-round RT-PCR using the HTBI primer set. From the multiplex PCR reads, TCRdb called clonotypes with MiXCR, one entry per CDR3 protein. The sample carries about 690,000 distinct CDR3 sequences, roughly 17% recorded once. Sequenced input: blood. The receptors shown here come from a man aged 45-60 years with Graves' hyperthyroidism.

This clonotype was seen many times. The chain uses TRBV12-3 or TRBV12-4 and TRBJ1-1, with TRBD1 matching 7 bases. The ends lost 6 bases at V and 1 base at J; junction bases unmatched: 8. The CDR3 is 15 amino acids. This chain's CDR3 is CASSHRTGPNTEAFF. CDR3 coding DNA: TGTGCCAGCAGCCATAGGACAGGACCGAACACTGAAGCTTTCTTT.

This clonotype occurred a few times. The rearrangement uses TRBV7-2 and TRBJ2-7; TRBD2 matches 8 bases. This CDR3 spans 18 amino acids. Losses at the gene ends were 2 bases for V and 4 bases for J; bases not matched to a gene: 16. Germline CDR1 SGHTA, CDR2 FQGNSA. The CDR3 region is CASSLFSAGAPTAYEQYF. CDR3 sequence (DNA): TGTGCCAGCAGCTTATTTTCAGCGGGAGCCCCTACTGCATACGAGCAGTACTTC.

This clonotype was seen a handful of times. This CDR3 reads CASSLATGSLNTEAFF. As DNA, the CDR3 is TGTGCCAGCAGTTTAGCTACCGGCAGTTTGAACACTGAAGCTTTCTTT. The rearrangement joins TRBV27 to TRBJ1-1; no clear D. This CDR3 contains 16 residues. Germline V gene sequence: CDR1 MNHEY, CDR2 SMNVEV (reference sequence). Between the trimmed V and J ends, which lost 2 bases and 0 bases, there was a span of 13 bases.

This clonotype was counted many times. One end of the junction is discordant with germline, which a read error may explain. This chain uses TRBV27 with TRBJ1-6, with a possible D match to TRBD1 (6 bases). Germline CDR1 and CDR2: MNHEY and SMNVEV (reference sequence). The CDR3 is 14 amino acids. The CDR3 here is CANSLNRVRPPLHF. In nucleotides, the CDR3 is TGTGCCAACAGTTTAAACAGGGTCAGACCACCCCTCCACTTT.

This rearrangement joins TRBV20-1 to TRBJ2-7, with 7 bases aligning to TRBD1. The germline V gene has CDR1 DFQATT and CDR2 SNEGSKA (reference sequence). The length of the CDR3 is 14 residues. The V and J ends lost 0 bases and 6 bases, in that order; junction bases with no gene match: 8. CDR3 coding DNA: TGCAGTGCTAGAGAAGGGGGCCCCTTCGGCGAGCAGTACTTC. Protein: CSAREGGPFGEQYF.

This clonotype was detected a few times. This rearrangement joins TRBV3-1 to TRBJ1-5, with a possible D match to TRBD1 (5 bases). This CDR3 is 15 amino acids long. The V gene lost 2 bases and the J gene lost 7 bases, with 15 bases spanning the gap. Germline CDR1 and CDR2: LGHDT and YNNKEL (reference sequence). The CDR3, as DNA: TGTGCCAGCAGCCAACAAGGAGTAGGGGTCCAGCCCCAGCATTTT. Its protein is CASSQQGVGVQPQHF.

The chain has TRBV5-5 and TRBJ2-1; no definite D call. The CDR3 is made up of 11 amino acids. Trimming took 0 bases from V and 15 from J, leaving 10 bases between them. The V gene's germline CDR1 is SGHKS and CDR2 YYEKEE (reference sequence). The CDR3 coding sequence is TGTGCCAGCAGCTTGGTTAGAGCTTTGTTCTTC. Translated, it gives CASSLVRALFF.

This clonotype was counted only a few times. The CDR3 DNA sequence: TGTGCCAGCTCGCTACTCGACAGGGGGAACAATGAGCAGTTCTTC. Translated, it gives CASSLLDRGNNEQFF. This chain connects TRBV18 to TRBJ2-1; 9 nucleotides line up with TRBD1. The germline gives CDR1 KGHSH, CDR2 LQKENI. With 6 bases clipped from V and 5 bases from J, the junction kept 8 bases outside the gene matches. This CDR3 comprises 15 residues.

This clonotype was recorded at least ten times. The chain uses TRBV12-3 or TRBV12-4 and TRBJ2-7; possible D gene TRBD1, 6 bases. The CDR3 covers 14 residues. V was shortened by 6 bases and J by 4 bases, with 16 bases between the two germline ends. CDR3 amino acids: CASSPGTQIYEQYF. DNA for the CDR3: TGTGCCAGCAGCCCCGGGACACAAATTTACGAGCAGTACTTC.

There are a few counts of this clonotype. The chain is built from TRBV5-6 and TRBJ2-3; 11 bases map to TRBD2. Germline CDR1 SGHDT, CDR2 YYEEEE. The CDR3 covers 18 residues. V trimming: 4 bases; J trimming: 3 bases; junction bases outside the gene matches: 13. The CDR3 DNA reads as TGTGCCAGCAGCCCCGGGACTAGCGGCAGTCAGTTAACAGATACGCAGTATTTT. Its protein is CASSPGTSGSQLTDTQYF.

This clonotype was detected many times. The CDR3 reads CASSLSRGLSTDTQYF. CDR3 coding DNA: TGTGCCAGCAGTTTATCGAGGGGCCTGAGCACAGATACGCAGTATTTT. The chain carries TRBV28 and TRBJ2-3; D tentatively reads TRBD1 or TRBD2 (5 bases each). Trimming stripped 1 base from V and 0 bases from J, with 11 bases between. Germline values: CDR1 MDHEN, CDR2 SYDVKM. The CDR3 is made up of 16 amino acids.

This clonotype was seen only a few times. The chain employs TRBV20-1 and TRBJ2-2, with D perhaps matching TRBD1 (6 bases). Deletions cut 0 bases from V and 0 bases from J, with 20 bases between. CDR3 length equals 19 residues. Germline assignment: CDR1 DFQATT and CDR2 SNEGSKA (reference sequence). CDR3 amino acids: CSARENVWTVYSNTGELFF. The CDR3 nucleotides are TGCAGTGCTAGAGAGAATGTCTGGACAGTATACTCGAACACCGGGGAGCTGTTTTTT.

As to this clonotype: The missing conserved phenylalanine or tryptophan at the end of this CDR3 makes a read error likely. The chain uses TRBV7-3 and TRBJ1-6; the D is unclear. The length of the CDR3 is 13 residues. Germline V gene lookup returns CDR1 SGHTA and CDR2 FQGTGA. Trimming shortened V by 1 base and J by 5 bases, and 3 bases separated the two germline ends. CDR3 nucleotides: TGTGCCAGCAGCTTAATAGATAATTCACCCCTCCACTTG. Protein: CASSLIDNSPLHL.

This clonotype showed up just a few times. The V and J genes are TRBV7-8 and TRBJ1-5; D is ambiguous. Trimming removed 1 base at V and 0 bases at J, with 10 bases between. Germline CDR1 is SGHVS and CDR2 is FQNEAQ. This CDR3 is built from 16 residues. CDR3 sequence: CASSLGRAYSNQPQHF. DNA for the CDR3: TGTGCCAGCAGCTTAGGTAGGGCTTATAGCAATCAGCCCCAGCATTTT.

This clonotype appeared many times. The chain employs TRBV7-2 and TRBJ2-1; 9 bases align to TRBD2. Germline V gene data show CDR1 as SGHTA and CDR2 as FQGNSA. This CDR3 is 15 amino acids long. V shed 3 bases and J 7 bases; nucleotides not matched to a gene: 7. The CDR3 here is CASSLSVGLANEQFF. CDR3 sequence (DNA): TGTGCCAGCAGCTTGAGCGTAGGACTAGCGAATGAGCAGTTCTTC. The variable domain in full, completed from reference TRBV7-2 and TRBJ2-1, reads GAGVSQSPSNKVTEKGKDVELRCDPISGHTALYWYRQSLGQGLEFLIYFQGNSAPDKSGLPSDRFSAERTGGSVSTLTIQRTQQEDSAVYLCASSLSVGLANEQFFGPGTRLTVL.

This clonotype showed up just a few times. The V and J genes are TRBV30 and TRBJ2-1; 9 nucleotides line up with TRBD2. V was pared by 0 bases and J by 4 bases, with 4 bases of the junction left unmatched. The CDR3 spans 15 residues. The germline V gene encodes CDR1 GTSNPN and CDR2 SVGIG (reference sequence). CDR3 amino acids: CAWSVQAGGYNEQFF. CDR3 DNA: TGTGCCTGGAGTGTACAAGCGGGAGGTTACAATGAGCAGTTCTTC. The whole variable domain, filled in from reference TRBV30 and TRBJ2-1, reads SQTIHQWPATLVQPVGSPLSLECTVEGTSNPNLYWYRQAAGRGLQLLFYSVGIGQISSEVPQNLSASRPQDRQFILSSKKLLLSDSGFYLCAWSVQAGGYNEQFFGPGTRLTVL.

In its sample, this clonotype was seen a few times. J is TRBJ2-2 and V is TRBV7-2; 9 positions match TRBD1. The germline gives CDR1 SGHTA, CDR2 FQGNSA. V lost 0 bases to trimming and J lost 6 bases; unmatched junction nucleotides: 8. The CDR3 is 17 residues long. CDR3 sequence (DNA): TGTGCCAGCAGCTTAGCGCTCGGGGACAGGGTTTCCGGGGAGCTGTTTTTT. It translates to CASSLALGDRVSGELFF.

Comments on this clonotype: This could be a read error, since a much larger clone is one nucleotide away. The V call is TRBV20-1, the J call TRBJ2-1; D gene unclear. The CDR3 covers 14 residues. Per germline, CDR1 DFQATT and CDR2 SNEGSKA (reference sequence). The CDR3 protein is CSARDLYSPNELFF. In DNA, the CDR3 is TGCAGTGCTAGAGATCTGTACAGCCCCAATGAGCTGTTCTTC.

The J gene is TRBJ2-3, the V gene TRBV9; 8 bases line up with TRBD2. V trimming: 0 bases; J trimming: 9 bases; junction bases outside the gene matches: 9. Germline V gene data show CDR1 as SGDLS and CDR2 as YYNGEE. The CDR3 consists of 15 residues. CDR3 sequence: CASSVEPGGPVTQYF. The CDR3 DNA reads TGTGCCAGCAGCGTAGAACCGGGAGGGCCGGTGACGCAGTATTTT.

The chain has TRBV11-3 and TRBJ2-1; D call uncertain. Trimming stripped 5 bases from V and 10 bases from J, with 18 bases between. The CDR3 extends over 14 amino acids. Germline CDR1 is SGHNT and CDR2 is YENEEA. CDR3 bases: TGTGCCAGCAGCCCATTCGTGTCAGAAAGCGAGCAGTTCTTC. Its protein product is CASSPFVSESEQFF.

Many counts were recorded for this clonotype. The chain employs TRBV20-1 and TRBJ2-7; D unclear. Germline V gene data show CDR1 as DFQATT and CDR2 as SNEGSKA (reference sequence). The CDR3 sequence is 16 residues long. V dropped 2 bases and J dropped 2 bases, with 19 bases sitting between them. DNA of the CDR3: TGCAGTGCTAGAAGTAGATCCGCCTACCCTACCTACGAGCAGTACTTC. Amino acid sequence: CSARSRSAYPTYEQYF.

This chain uses TRBV28 with TRBJ1-1; TRBD1 might be the D (5 bases). The CDR3 consists of 14 residues. The germline gives CDR1 MDHEN, CDR2 SYDVKM. With 3 bases removed from V and 6 bases from J, the gap between germline ends came to 14 bases. CDR3 loop: CASSFGGEISEAFF. The CDR3, as DNA: TGTGCCAGCAGTTTCGGAGGGGAGATTTCTGAAGCTTTCTTT.

The sample holds many counts of this clonotype. The V call is TRBV7-3, the J call TRBJ2-2, with D hard to call. Trimming stripped 5 bases from V and 1 base from J, with 11 bases between. Germline V gene sequence: CDR1 SGHTA, CDR2 FQGTGA. CDR3 length: 15 residues. Here the CDR3 DNA reads TGTGCCAGCAGCCATGGCACGGGGAACACCGGGGAGCTGTTTTTT. Protein product: CASSHGTGNTGELFF.

The rearrangement joins TRBV6-2 or TRBV6-3 to TRBJ1-5; the D gene is possibly TRBD1 (5 bases). V lost 0 bases and J lost 3, with 18 bases in between. Germline loops: CDR1 MNHEY, CDR2 SVGEGT. The CDR3 has 18 amino acids. The CDR3 DNA is TGTGCCAGCAGTTACTCGTCGGGGAGGGGAAACCTCAATCAGCCCCAGCATTTT. It is translated as CASSYSSGRGNLNQPQHF.

A few counts support this clonotype. The rearrangement links TRBV5-4 to TRBJ2-1; no clear D gene. V lost 1 base and J lost 10, with 12 bases in between. The CDR3 contains 13 residues. Germline values: CDR1 SGHNT, CDR2 YYREEE (reference sequence). The CDR3 protein is CASSLFSSPEQFF. The CDR3 bases are TGTGCCAGCAGCTTGTTTTCGTCTCCGGAGCAGTTCTTC.

This clonotype was picked up many times. V is TRBV6-1 and J is TRBJ2-7, with 10 bases aligning to TRBD1. The CDR3 loop spans 16 amino acids. V shed 2 bases and J 5 bases; nucleotides not matched to a gene: 9. CDR1 and CDR2 (germline): MNHNS, SASEGT. The CDR3 nucleotides are TGTGCCAGCAGTGAATCGGGGACAGGGGTTTTCGACGAGCAGTACTTC. This sequence encodes CASSESGTGVFDEQYF.

This clonotype has a count of ten or more. The genes are TRBV10-1 and TRBJ2-3; D is unresolved. Germline V gene lookup returns CDR1 WNHNN and CDR2 SYGVQD (reference sequence). The CDR3 spans 13 residues. The V gene lost 4 bases and the J gene lost 5 bases, with 10 bases spanning the gap. CDR3 nucleotide sequence: TGCGCCAGCAGTGGGGTTAGAAGAGATACGCAGTATTTT. It encodes CASSGVRRDTQYF.

As regards this clonotype: A much larger clone differs by one base, so this may be a read error. V and J are TRBV29-1 and TRBJ1-1; D is unresolved. Germline CDR1 reads SQVTM; CDR2 reads ANQGSEA. This CDR3 is built from 13 residues. Deletions cut 7 bases from V and 5 bases from J, with 17 bases between. The CDR3 spells CSAEVSLMTEAFF. The CDR3, as DNA: TGCAGCGCAGAGGTCAGTTTGATGACTGAAGCTTTCTTT.

The sample holds many counts of this clonotype. V usage is TRBV28 and J usage is TRBJ2-2; TRBD2 matches 11 bases. With 2 bases clipped from V and 3 bases from J, the junction kept 8 bases outside the gene matches. The CDR3 is made up of 18 amino acids. Germline-derived CDR1 and CDR2 are MDHEN and SYDVKM. The CDR3 DNA is TGTGCCAGCAGTTTAAGGCTAGCGGGAGGAATAGACACCGGGGAGCTGTTTTTT. Translation: CASSLRLAGGIDTGELFF.